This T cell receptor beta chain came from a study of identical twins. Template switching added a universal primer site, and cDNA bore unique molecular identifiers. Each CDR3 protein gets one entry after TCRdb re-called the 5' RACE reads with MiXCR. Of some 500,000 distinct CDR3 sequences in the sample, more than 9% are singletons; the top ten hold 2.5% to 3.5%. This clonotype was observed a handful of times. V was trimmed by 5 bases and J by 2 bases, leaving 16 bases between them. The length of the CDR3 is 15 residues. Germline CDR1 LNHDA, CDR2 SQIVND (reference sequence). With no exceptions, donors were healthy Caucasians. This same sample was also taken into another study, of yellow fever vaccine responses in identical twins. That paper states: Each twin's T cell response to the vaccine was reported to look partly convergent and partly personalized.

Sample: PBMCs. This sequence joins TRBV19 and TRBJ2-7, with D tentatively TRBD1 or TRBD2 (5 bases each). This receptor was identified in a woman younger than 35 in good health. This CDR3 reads CASSARDPPPYEQYF. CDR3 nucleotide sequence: TGTGCCAGTAGTGCCCGGGACCCACCTCCCTACGAGCAGTACTTC.